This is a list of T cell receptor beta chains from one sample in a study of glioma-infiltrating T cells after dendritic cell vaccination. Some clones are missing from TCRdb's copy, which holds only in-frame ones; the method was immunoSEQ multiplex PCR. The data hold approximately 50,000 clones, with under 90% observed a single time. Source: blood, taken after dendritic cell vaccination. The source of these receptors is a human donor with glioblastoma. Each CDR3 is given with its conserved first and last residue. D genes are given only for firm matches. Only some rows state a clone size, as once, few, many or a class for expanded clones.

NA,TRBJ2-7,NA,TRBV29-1,TGCAGCGTTGCCCAGAACCAGGTCTACGAGCAGTACTTC,CSVAQNQVYEQYF
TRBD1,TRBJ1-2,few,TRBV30,TGTGCCTGGAGTGTCACAGGGGCTAACTATGGCTACACCTTC,CAWSVTGANYGYTF
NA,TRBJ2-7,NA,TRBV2,TGTGCCAGCAGTGAACACGGGGGTTACTACGAGCAGTACTTC,CASSEHGGYYEQYF
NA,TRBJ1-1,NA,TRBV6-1,TGTGCCAGCAGGATAGACAGGAGGAACACTGAAGCTTTCTTT,CASRIDRRNTEAFF
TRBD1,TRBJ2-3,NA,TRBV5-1,TGCGCCAGCAGCTTGCAGGGACAGGGGTCCCAAGATACGCAGTATTTT,CASSLQGQGSQDTQYF
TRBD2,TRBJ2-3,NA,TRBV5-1,TGCGCCAGCAGCTTCGCTAGGCGGGGGGGCACAGATACGCAGTATTTT,CASSFARRGGTDTQYF
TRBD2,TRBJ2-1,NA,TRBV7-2,TGTGCCAGCACCCTTAGCGTAGCGGGGGGTGAGCAGTTCTTC,CASTLSVAGGEQFF
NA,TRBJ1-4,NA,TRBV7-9,TGTGCCAGCAGCTTTGGGCAAACTAATGAAAAACTGTTTTTT,CASSFGQTNEKLFF
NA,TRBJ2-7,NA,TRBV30,TGTGCCTGGAGTGACGCGTACTCCTACGAGCAGTACTTC,CAWSDAYSYEQYF
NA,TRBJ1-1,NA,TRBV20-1,TGCAGTGCTGGGGGGGACGGTGCTTTCTTT,CSAGGDGAFF
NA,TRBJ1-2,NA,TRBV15,TGTGCCACCAGCAGACGACAGGACCTTCATGGCTACACCTTC,CATSRRQDLHGYTF